Listed below are T cell receptor beta chains from one sample, sequenced in a study of a mutant IDH1 vaccine in newly diagnosed glioma. Antigens of these TCRs are unknown. Produced via immunoSEQ multiplex PCR; TCRdb's table is partial and in-frame only. The sample consists of over 65,000 clones, roughly 80% of them appearing once. Material: PBMCs, obtained from a glioma patient whose treatment included an IDH1 peptide vaccine. The source is a man between 18 and 29 years old with glioma. CDR3s include the opening cysteine and the closing phenylalanine or tryptophan. The D gene is left open where the match is weak. Clone size is stated in some rows and not others, as once, few, many or a class when expanded.

v_gene	d_gene	j_gene	abundance	CDR3nt	CDR3aa
TRBV18	.	TRBJ2-3	.	TGTGCCAGCTCACCATCCGGGACTAGCACAGATACGCAGTATTTT	CASSPSGTSTDTQYF
TRBV4-3	.	TRBJ1-1	.	TGCGCCAGCAGCCAAGATCGGTCCGATAACACTGAAGCTTTCTTT	CASSQDRSDNTEAFF
TRBV5-1	.	TRBJ2-5	.	TGCGCCAGCAGCGACCAGGGAGAGACCCAGTACTTC	CASSDQGETQYF
TRBV6-4	.	TRBJ1-2	.	TGTGCCACCGTTCCGGTGGCAGGACACTATGGTTCTCACTATGGCTACACCTTC	CATVPVAGHYGSHYGYTF
TRBV5-5	.	TRBJ2-5	.	TGTGCCGGGGGGGCGGGAGTCGGGGAGACCCAGTACTTC	CAGGAGVGETQYF
TRBV7-9	.	TRBJ1-1	once	TGTGCCAGCAGCTTAGCAGCAGGCCCCTGGGGCACTGAAGCTTTCTTT	CASSLAAGPWGTEAFF
TRBV7-3	.	TRBJ2-7	.	TGTGCCAGCAGCTTGAGCGGAGGCACCTACGAGCAGTACTTC	CASSLSGGTYEQYF
TRBV2	.	TRBJ1-2	.	TGTGCCAGCAGTCAGTTAAACTATGGCTACACCTTC	CASSQLNYGYTF
TRBV11-2	TRBD1	TRBJ1-1	once	TGTGCCAGCAGCACATGGAGGACAGGGAGTACTGAAGCTTTCTTT	CASSTWRTGSTEAFF
TRBV29-1	.	TRBJ1-2	.	TGCAGCGCCTCGGGGGGTCTCACCCCTCATGGCTACACCTTC	CSASGGLTPHGYTF
TRBV4-1	.	TRBJ1-6	.	TGCGCCAGCAGCCAAGAACCGCCAAGCTCCTATAATTCACCCCTCCACTTT	CASSQEPPSSYNSPLHF
TRBV15	.	TRBJ1-3	.	TGTGCCACCAGCAGAGATGTAGCCGCCTCTGGAAACACCATATATTTT	CATSRDVAASGNTIYF
TRBV19	.	TRBJ1-1	.	TGTGCCAGTAGTATAGGGACACAGGCTGAAGCTTTCTTT	CASSIGTQAEAFF
TRBV27	TRBD2	TRBJ2-7	.	TGTGCCAGCAGTCCTGGGGAGGGGCCCGACGAGCAGTACTTC	CASSPGEGPDEQYF
TRBV25-1	.	TRBJ2-1	.	TGTGCCAGCAGTGAACCGGGACACTACAATGAGCAGTTCTTC	CASSEPGHYNEQFF
TRBV29-1	TRBD1	TRBJ1-1	.	TGCAGCGTCCGACAGGGGGATACTGAAGCTTTCTTT	CSVRQGDTEAFF
TRBV7-9	.	TRBJ1-3	.	TGTGCCAGCAGCTTAGGAGCGCGAGACACCATATATTTT	CASSLGARDTIYF
TRBV19	.	TRBJ1-5	.	TGTGCCAGTAGTATAAGGTCTTATCAGCCCCAGCATTTT	CASSIRSYQPQHF
TRBV29-1	.	TRBJ2-1	.	TGCAGCGCCCCTGCCCGAGGGGGTGTTGAGCAGTTCTTC	CSAPARGGVEQFF
TRBV5-5	.	TRBJ1-1	.	TGTGCCAGCACCGAGACAGGAGCGAACACTGAAGCTTTCTTT	CASTETGANTEAFF
TRBV18	.	TRBJ2-7	.	TGTGCCAGCTCACAGCGACGGAGCTCCTACGAGCAGTACTTC	CASSQRRSSYEQYF
TRBV4-3	.	TRBJ2-5	.	TGCGCCAGCAGCCAATGGGCAGGAGGAGAAGAGACCCAGTACTTC	CASSQWAGGEETQYF
TRBV6-1	TRBD1	TRBJ1-4	few	TGTGCCAGCATGGACAGGGGGCCGGGTGAAAAACTGTTTTTT	CASMDRGPGEKLFF
TRBV7-9	TRBD1	TRBJ2-5	once	TGTGCCAGCAGCCCTGAGGACAGGTACCAAGAGACCCAGTACTTC	CASSPEDRYQETQYF
TRBV6-5	.	TRBJ1-1	.	TGTGCCAGCAGGTACATGGGATTGAACACTGAAGCTTTCTTT	CASRYMGLNTEAFF
TRBV7-9	.	TRBJ1-2	few	TGTGCCAGCAGCTTAGTACCGGGCGGAAGGGCTGGCTACACCTTC	CASSLVPGGRAGYTF